This record looks at one T cell receptor beta chain sequence and its context. Its specific antigen is unknown. Base qualities are missing; no much larger clone stands one base away. The immunoSEQ Assay, a bias-controlled multiplex PCR, was used to amplify TCRbeta CDR3 regions from genomic DNA. Per the source publication's procedure: The number of nucleated cells in each sample was estimated from the amplification of reference gene primers within the assay. To quantify the absolute abundance of each unique TCRbeta CDR3 rearrangement, sequence reads were collapsed and filtered. Productive Simpson clonality was computed per sample as the square root of Simpson's diversity index over productive rearrangements. Not all clones reach the TCRdb copy of this immuneACCESS table, which keeps in-frame sequences only. Checked studies attribute under half of the gap to unresolved V genes and leave the rest unexplained. V, J and clone size reflect that table, while D and trimming were determined from the DNA. The sample table records 95,000 to 110,000 clones; around 90% of these occur just once. 4% to 6% of the sample is in the top ten clones.

The CDR3 covers 15 residues, taking in both the cysteine and the phenylalanine. The retained sequence is limited to the CDR3, 45 bases, with the frame set at the first base. Ends trimmed: V by 3 bases, J by 2 bases; bases unmatched to a gene: 6. CDR1 and CDR2, looked up from the germline V gene, are LGHNA and YNFKEQ. The entry originates in a study of blood T cell repertoires in COVID-19 (dated by TCRdb to the early 2020s). For context, the study as a whole: Collaborator samples came from the United States, Italy and Spain and covered acute and convalescent phases of COVID-19. A de-identified subject ID, COVID-19 status, age in years and sex were almost always included in the sample metadata. Samples were obtained from the ongoing ImmuneRACE study (first 160 participants) and from 950 to 1,500 subjects provided by 6 global collaborators. Where available, HLA class I and class II types were obtained from metadata supplied by the sample provider rather than from assay-based typing. Subjects who had been exposed to COVID-19, were actively infected with it, or had recovered from it provided the deeply sampled blood TCRbeta repertoires that made up the dataset. A freely available public database, intended as a resource for researchers studying the immune response to SARS-CoV-2, is where the repertoires were released. The material from the prospective study consisted of cDNA or gDNA derived from T cells, B-cell-depleted T cells, or PBMCs. The research as a whole found: Clinical and demographic metadata were provided uncurated, with the amount varying by source and participant.

Each collaborating institution followed its own protocols to collect whole blood in K2EDTA tubes. Collaborator samples were shipped for TCRbeta analysis as frozen whole blood, isolated PBMCs, or DNA extracted from either sample type. The sequenced material came from peripheral blood. The source of this sequence is a man between 40 and 49 years old with active or convalescent COVID-19. The rearrangement joined TRBV4-2 to TRBJ2-7; 8 bases in the junction line up with TRBD2. The CDR3 is CASSHPGLVTYEQYF. The DNA is TGTGCCAGCAGCCACCCGGGACTAGTTACCTACGAGCAGTACTTC.